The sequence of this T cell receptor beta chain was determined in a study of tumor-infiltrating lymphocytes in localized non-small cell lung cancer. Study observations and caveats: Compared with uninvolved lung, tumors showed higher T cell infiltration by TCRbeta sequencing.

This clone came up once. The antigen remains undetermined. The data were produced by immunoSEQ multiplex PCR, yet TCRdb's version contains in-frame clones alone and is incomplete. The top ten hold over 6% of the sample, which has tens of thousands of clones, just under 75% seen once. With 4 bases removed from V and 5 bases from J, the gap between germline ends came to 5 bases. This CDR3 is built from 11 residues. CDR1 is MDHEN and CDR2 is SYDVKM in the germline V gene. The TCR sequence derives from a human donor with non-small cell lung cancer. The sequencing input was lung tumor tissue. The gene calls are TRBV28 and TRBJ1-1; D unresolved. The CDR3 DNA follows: TGTGCCAGCAGTTATAGAACTGAAGCTTTCTTT. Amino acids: CASSYRTEAFF.